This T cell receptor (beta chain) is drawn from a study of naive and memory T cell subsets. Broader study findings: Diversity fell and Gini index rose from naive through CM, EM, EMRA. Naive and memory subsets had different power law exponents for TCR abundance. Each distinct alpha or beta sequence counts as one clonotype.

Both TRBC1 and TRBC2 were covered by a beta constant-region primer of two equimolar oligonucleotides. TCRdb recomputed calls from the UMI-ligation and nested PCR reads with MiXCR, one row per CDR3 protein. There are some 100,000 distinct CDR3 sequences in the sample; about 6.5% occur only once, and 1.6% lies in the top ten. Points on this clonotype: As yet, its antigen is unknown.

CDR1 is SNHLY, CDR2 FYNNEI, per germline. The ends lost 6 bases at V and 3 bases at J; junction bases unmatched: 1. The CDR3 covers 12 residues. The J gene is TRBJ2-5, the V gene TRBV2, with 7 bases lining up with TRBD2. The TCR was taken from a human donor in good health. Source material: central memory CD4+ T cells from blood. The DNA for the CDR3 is TGTGCCAGCAGGGGGGGGGAAGAGACCCAGTACTTC. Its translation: CASRGGEETQYF. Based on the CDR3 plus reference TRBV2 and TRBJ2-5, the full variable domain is EPEVTQTPSHQVTQMGQEVILRCVPISNHLYFYWYRQILGQKVEFLVSFYNNEISEKSEIFDDQFSVERPDGSNFTLKIRSTKLEDSAMYFCASRGGEETQYFGPGTRLLVL.